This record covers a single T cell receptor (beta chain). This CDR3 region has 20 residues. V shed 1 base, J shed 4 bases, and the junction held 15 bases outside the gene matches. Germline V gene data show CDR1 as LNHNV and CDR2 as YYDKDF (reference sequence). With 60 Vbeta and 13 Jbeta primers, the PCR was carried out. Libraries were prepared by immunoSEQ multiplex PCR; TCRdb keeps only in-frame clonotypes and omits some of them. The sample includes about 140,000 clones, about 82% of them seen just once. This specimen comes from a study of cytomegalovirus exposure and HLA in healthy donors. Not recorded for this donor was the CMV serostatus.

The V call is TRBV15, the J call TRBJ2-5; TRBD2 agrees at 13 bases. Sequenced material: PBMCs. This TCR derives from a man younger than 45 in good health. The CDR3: CATSRADILVLAGGPETQYF. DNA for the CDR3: TGTGCCACCAGCAGAGCCGACATTCTGGTACTAGCGGGAGGGCCAGAGACCCAGTACTTC.